This T cell receptor beta chain was identified during a study of cytomegalovirus exposure and HLA in healthy donors. CDR3 length: 13 amino acids. V was shortened by 7 bases and J by 4 bases, with 10 bases between the two germline ends. In germline, CDR1 is SNHLY, CDR2 FYNNEI. Donors were nominally healthy when sampled, though unrecorded immune exposures were likely. The PCR ran on 60 Vbeta and 13 Jbeta primers. Original analysis: A later analysis tallied about 80 million unique TCR beta chains, approximately 11 million of them shared. The table came from immunoSEQ multiplex PCR; TCRdb's copy has only in-frame clones and leaves some out. From that table come the V and J calls and clone size; the DNA was used to work out D and trimming. Among over 150,000 clones listed, 85% were seen once.

Source material: PBMCs. The origin of this receptor is a boy between 2 and 15 years old in good health and CMV-seronegative. J is TRBJ1-4 and V is TRBV2; no firm D call. The CDR3 region is CASIRGINEKLFF. The CDR3 region has the DNA TGTGCCAGCATAAGAGGCATTAATGAAAAACTGTTTTTT.